This TCR beta chain was sequenced for a study of T-cell reconstitution after alpha-beta-depleted transplantation in children. Whole-study findings and limits: Some patients' high day-60 TCRbeta diversity was traced to surviving recipient T cells and thymic progenitors. Reportedly, alpha-beta T cells present about two months post-transplant originated from several hundred expanded clones of graft origin.

Unique molecular identifiers were incorporated into the prepared TCRbeta library. TCRdb called the PCR reads again in MiXCR, with one record for every CDR3 protein. Altogether some 220,000 distinct CDR3 sequences are present, approximately 11% being singletons, with the ten largest covering roughly 30%. V was cut by 6 bases and J by 2 bases, with 14 bases left in between. This CDR3 contains 14 residues. This clonotype has a count of ten or more. The antigen is not known. Material: PBMCs, obtained before TCRalphabeta/CD19-depleted stem cell transplant. J is TRBJ2-7 and V is TRBV12-3 or TRBV12-4; the D call may be TRBD1 or TRBD2 (5 bases each). This TCR was recovered from a child in the first two years of life with acute myeloid leukemia, due to receive a stem cell transplant. Here the CDR3 reads CASSFGTLTYEQYF. The DNA for the CDR3 is TGTGCCAGCAGCTTCGGGACCCTTACCTACGAGCAGTACTTC.